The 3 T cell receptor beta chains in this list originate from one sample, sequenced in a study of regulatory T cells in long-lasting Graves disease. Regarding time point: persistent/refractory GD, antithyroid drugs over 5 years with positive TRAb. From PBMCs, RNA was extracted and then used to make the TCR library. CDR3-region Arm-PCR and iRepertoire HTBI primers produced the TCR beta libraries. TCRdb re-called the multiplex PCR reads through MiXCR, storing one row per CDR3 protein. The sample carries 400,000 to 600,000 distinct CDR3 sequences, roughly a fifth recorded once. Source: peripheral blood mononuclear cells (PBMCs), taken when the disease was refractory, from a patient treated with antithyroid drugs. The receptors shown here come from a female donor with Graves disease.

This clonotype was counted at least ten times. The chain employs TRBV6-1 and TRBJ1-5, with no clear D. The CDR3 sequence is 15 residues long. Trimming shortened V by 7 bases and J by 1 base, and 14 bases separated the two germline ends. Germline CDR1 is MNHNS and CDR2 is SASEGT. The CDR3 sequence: CASNREAGSNQPQHF. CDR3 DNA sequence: TGTGCCAGCAACCGAGAGGCGGGGAGCAATCAGCCCCAGCATTTT.

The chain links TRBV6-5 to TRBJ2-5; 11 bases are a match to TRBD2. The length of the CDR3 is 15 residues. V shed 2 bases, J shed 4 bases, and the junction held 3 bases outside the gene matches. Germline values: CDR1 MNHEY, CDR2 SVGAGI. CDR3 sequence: CASSYGTSGAETQYF. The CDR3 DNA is TGTGCCAGCAGTTACGGGACTAGCGGAGCAGAGACCCAGTACTTC.

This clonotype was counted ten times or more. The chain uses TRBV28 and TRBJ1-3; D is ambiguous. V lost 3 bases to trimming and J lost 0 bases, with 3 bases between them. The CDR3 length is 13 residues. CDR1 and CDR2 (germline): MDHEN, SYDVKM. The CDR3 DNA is TGTGCCAGCAGTTTGGACTCTGGAAACACCATATATTTT. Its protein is CASSLDSGNTIYF.